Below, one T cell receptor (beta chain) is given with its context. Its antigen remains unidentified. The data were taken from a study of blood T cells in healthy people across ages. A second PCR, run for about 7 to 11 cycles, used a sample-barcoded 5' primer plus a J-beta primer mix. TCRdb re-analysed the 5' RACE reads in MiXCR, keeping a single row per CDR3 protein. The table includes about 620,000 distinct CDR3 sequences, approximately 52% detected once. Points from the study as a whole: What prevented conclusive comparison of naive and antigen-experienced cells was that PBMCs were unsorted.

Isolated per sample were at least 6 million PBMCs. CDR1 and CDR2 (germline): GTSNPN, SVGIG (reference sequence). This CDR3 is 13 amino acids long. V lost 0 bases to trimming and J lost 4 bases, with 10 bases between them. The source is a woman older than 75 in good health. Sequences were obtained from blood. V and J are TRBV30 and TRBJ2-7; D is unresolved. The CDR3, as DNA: TGTGCCTGGAGTGTACTTGCGACGTACGAGCAGTACTTC. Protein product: CAWSVLATYEQYF.